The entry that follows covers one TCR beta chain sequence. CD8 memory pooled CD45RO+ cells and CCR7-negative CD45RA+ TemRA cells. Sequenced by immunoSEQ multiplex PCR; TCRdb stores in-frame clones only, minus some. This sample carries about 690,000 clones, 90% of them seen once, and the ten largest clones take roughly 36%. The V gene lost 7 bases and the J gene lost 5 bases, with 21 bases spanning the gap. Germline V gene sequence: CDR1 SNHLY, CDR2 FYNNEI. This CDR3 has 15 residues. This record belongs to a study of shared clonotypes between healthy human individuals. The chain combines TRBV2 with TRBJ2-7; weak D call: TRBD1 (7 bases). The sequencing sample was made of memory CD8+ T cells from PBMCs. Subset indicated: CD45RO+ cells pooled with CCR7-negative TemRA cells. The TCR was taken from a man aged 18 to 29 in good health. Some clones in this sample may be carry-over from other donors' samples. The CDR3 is CASNHYPGGQDEQYF. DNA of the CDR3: TGTGCCAGCAATCATTACCCAGGGGGGCAAGACGAGCAGTACTTC. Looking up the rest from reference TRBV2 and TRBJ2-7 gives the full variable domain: EPEVTQTPSHQVTQMGQEVILRCVPISNHLYFYWYRQILGQKVEFLVSFYNNEISEKSEIFDDQFSVERPDGSNFTLKIRSTKLEDSAMYFCASNHYPGGQDEQYFGPGTRLTVT.